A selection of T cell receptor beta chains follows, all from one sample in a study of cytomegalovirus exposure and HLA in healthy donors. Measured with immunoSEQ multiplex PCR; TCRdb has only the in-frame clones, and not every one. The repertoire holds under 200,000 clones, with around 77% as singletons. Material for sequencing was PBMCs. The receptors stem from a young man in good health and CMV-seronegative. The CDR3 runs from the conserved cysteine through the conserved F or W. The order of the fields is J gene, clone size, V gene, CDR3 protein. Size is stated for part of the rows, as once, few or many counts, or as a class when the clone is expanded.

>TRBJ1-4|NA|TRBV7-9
CASTGTGNEKLFF
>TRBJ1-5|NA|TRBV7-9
CASSFEGPGGQPQHF
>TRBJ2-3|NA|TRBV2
CASSERLLGALTGQRPDTQYF
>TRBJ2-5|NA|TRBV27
CASSLSGTEETQYF
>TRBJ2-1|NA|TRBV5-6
CASSIDSSYNEQFF
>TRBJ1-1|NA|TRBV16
CASSHGEDTEAFF
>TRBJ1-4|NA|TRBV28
CASSINPTGRGGEKLFF
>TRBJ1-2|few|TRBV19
CASSQPGQDGYTF
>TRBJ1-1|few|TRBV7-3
CASSSTVLTEAFF
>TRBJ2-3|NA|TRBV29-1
CSGFTGAGRGGTDTQYF
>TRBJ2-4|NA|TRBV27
CASSPGQGAAKNIQYF
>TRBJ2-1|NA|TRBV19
CASRNSGRYNEQFF
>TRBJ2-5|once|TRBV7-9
CASSSDRAQETQYF
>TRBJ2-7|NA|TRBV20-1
CSAQDRVEQYF
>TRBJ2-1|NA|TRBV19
CASRQTGGPVNEQFF
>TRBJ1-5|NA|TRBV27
CASSQTGGWRPQHF
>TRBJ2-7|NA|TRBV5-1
CASRNRDRGSYEQYF
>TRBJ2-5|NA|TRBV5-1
CATSTGLQQETQYF
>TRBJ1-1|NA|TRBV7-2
CASSLEIYTEAFF
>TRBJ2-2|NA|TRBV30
CAWRQANTGELFF
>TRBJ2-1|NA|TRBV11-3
CASSLLGGQGINEQFF
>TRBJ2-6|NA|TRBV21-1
CAAESGTGKTSGANVLTF
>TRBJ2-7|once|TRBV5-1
CASSRGLAASYEQYF